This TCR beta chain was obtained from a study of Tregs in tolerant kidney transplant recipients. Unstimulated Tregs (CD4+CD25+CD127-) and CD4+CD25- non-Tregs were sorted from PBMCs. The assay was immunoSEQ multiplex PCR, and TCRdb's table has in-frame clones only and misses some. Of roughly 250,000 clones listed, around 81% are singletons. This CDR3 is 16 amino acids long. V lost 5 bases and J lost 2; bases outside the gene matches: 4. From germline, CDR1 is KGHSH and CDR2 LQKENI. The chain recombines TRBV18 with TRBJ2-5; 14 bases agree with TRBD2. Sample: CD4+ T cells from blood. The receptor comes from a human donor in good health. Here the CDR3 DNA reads TGTGCCAGCTCAAGGACTAGCGGGGGGCCGCAAGAGACCCAGTACTTC. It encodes CASSRTSGGPQETQYF.